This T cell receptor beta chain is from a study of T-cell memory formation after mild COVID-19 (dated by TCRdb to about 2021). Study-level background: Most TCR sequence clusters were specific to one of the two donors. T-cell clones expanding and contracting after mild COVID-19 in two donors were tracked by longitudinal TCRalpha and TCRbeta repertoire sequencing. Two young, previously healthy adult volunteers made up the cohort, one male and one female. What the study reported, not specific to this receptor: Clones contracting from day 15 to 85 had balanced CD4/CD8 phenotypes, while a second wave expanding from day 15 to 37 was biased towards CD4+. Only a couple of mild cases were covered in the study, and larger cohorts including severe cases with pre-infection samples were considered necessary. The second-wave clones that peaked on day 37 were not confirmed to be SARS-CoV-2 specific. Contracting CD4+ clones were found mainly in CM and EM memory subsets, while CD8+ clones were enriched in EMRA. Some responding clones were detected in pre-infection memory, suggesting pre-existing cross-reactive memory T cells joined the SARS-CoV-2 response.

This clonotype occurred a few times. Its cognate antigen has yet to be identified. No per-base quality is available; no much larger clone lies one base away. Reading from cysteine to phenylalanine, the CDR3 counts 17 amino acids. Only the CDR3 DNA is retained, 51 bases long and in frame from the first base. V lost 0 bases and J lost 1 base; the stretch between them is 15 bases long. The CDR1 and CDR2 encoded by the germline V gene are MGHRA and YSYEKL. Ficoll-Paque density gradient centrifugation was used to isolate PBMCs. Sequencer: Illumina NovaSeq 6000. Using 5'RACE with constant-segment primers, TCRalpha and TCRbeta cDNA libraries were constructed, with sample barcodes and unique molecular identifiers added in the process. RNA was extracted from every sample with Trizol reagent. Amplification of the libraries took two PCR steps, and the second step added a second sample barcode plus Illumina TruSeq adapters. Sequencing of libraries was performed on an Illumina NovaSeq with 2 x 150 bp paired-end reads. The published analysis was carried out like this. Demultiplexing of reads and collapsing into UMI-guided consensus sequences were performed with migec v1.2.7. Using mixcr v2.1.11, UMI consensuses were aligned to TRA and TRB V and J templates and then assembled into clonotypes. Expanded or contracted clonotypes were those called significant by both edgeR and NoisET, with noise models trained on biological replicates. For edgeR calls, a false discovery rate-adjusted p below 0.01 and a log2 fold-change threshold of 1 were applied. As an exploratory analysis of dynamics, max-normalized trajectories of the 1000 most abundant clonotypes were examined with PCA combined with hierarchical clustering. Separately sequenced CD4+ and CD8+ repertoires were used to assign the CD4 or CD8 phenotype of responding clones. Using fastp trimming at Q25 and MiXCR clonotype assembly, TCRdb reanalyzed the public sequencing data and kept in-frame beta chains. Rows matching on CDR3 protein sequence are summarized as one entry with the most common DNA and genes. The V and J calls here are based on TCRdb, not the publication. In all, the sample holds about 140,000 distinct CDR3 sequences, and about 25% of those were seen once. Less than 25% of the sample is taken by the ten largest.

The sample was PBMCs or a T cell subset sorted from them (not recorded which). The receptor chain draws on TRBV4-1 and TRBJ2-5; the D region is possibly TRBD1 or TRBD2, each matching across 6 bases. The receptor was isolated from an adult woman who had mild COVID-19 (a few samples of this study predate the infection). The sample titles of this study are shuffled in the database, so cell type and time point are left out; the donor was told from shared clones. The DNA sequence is TGCGCCAGCAGCCAAGATATCCCCGGGGGCCCCCAAGAGACCCAGTACTTC. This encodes CASSQDIPGGPQETQYF.